The sequence of this T cell receptor beta chain was determined in a study of shared T cell receptors in the human thymus. Between the trimmed V and J ends, which lost 5 bases and 7 bases, there was a span of 20 bases. This CDR3 contains 15 residues. Germline V CDR1 and CDR2: SGHAT, FQNNGV. Libraries were prepared by immunoSEQ multiplex PCR; TCRdb keeps only in-frame clonotypes and omits some of them. The data contain 600,000 to 900,000 clones, 75% to 90% of them singletons. These data were also reused for a study on human thymus T cells. Per that study: Each of the donors was a healthy Finnish infant who was undergoing open corrective cardiac surgery for congenital heart defects. Resections from corrective heart surgery provided thymus tissue. V and J genes seemed to be used with bias in thymic and blood repertoires.

This TCR came from a girl in the first two years of life with a congenital heart defect. Sequences were obtained from thymocytes. The chain carries TRBV11-2 and TRBJ1-1, with D possibly matching TRBD1 (5 bases). Here the CDR3 reads CASSQRGSEVYEAFF. CDR3 nucleotides: TGTGCCAGCAGCCAGCGGGGCAGCGAGGTGTATGAAGCTTTCTTT. The variable domain in full, completed from reference TRBV11-2 and TRBJ1-1, reads EAGVAQSPRYKIIEKRQSVAFWCNPISGHATLYWYQQILGQGPKLLIQFQNNGVVDDSQLPKDRFSAERLKGVDSTLKIQPAKLEDSAVYLCASSQRGSEVYEAFFGQGTRLTVV.